Following are 32 T cell receptor beta chains from one sample sequenced in a study of T cells in Graves' hyperthyroidism and ophthalmopathy. It was RNA transcripts that yielded the amplified TCR beta CDR3 regions. The TCR CDR3 was amplified in a first-round RT-PCR using the HTBI primer set. TCRdb re-called the multiplex PCR reads with MiXCR, one entry per CDR3 protein. The repertoire consists of approximately 600,000 distinct CDR3 sequences, with roughly 14% occurring once and the leading ten covering around 4.1%. Sample: blood. The source of these receptors is a woman between 40 and 55 years old with Graves' ophthalmopathy.

This clonotype came up many times. The chain employs TRBV9 and TRBJ1-2, with 8 bases identical to TRBD1. J was trimmed by 3 bases and V by 0 bases; bases with no gene match: 4. This CDR3 spans 15 amino acids. CDR1 is SGDLS, CDR2 YYNGEE, per germline. CDR3 coding DNA: TGTGCCAGCAGCGTAGATGCCAGGGGGCACTATGGCTACACCTTC. Translated: CASSVDARGHYGYTF.

This clonotype was recorded many times. The V call is TRBV28, the J call TRBJ2-6, with 9 bases lining up with TRBD1. Germline V gives CDR1 MDHEN, CDR2 SYDVKM. The ends lost 5 bases at V and 0 bases at J; junction bases unmatched: 8. The length of the CDR3 is 18 residues. CDR3 sequence (DNA): TGTGCCAGCAGTCCTGGGACAGGGTCTTTCTCTGGGGCCAACGTCCTGACTTTC. Amino acid sequence: CASSPGTGSFSGANVLTF. Drawing the rest from reference TRBV28 and TRBJ2-6, the complete variable domain is DVKVTQSSRYLVKRTGEKVFLECVQDMDHENMFWYRQDPGLGLRLIYFSYDVKMKEKGDIPEGYSVSREKKERFSLILESASTNQTSMYLCASSPGTGSFSGANVLTFGAGSRLTVL.

This clonotype occurred many times. The chain links TRBV28 to TRBJ2-7, with TRBD2 matching over 10 bases. CDR3 length equals 14 residues. The V segment lost 4 bases and the J segment 6 bases; nucleotides outside the gene matches: 6. Germline CDR1 and CDR2: MDHEN and SYDVKM. CDR3 DNA sequence: TGTGCCAGCAGTTCCCCTAGCGGGAGCGTCGAGCAGTACTTC. This translates into CASSSPSGSVEQYF.

This clonotype was recorded many times. J is TRBJ1-2 and V is TRBV29-1; D is uncertain. Germline assignment: CDR1 SQVTM and CDR2 ANQGSEA. The V end lost 4 bases, the J end lost 4 bases, and 25 bases lay between the germline ends. The CDR3 is 17 residues long. CDR3 sequence reads: CSVVIADPQPPSYGYTF. CDR3 bases: TGCAGCGTTGTTATAGCGGATCCACAGCCCCCCTCCTATGGCTACACCTTC.

This clonotype was recorded at least ten times. This chain connects TRBV7-6 to TRBJ2-7, with TRBD1 identical over 9 bases. CDR3 size: 16 residues. Germline lookup yields CDR1 SGHVS and CDR2 FNYEAQ. With V trimmed by 4 bases and J by 0 bases, 7 bases remained unmatched. As DNA, the CDR3 is TGTGCCAGCAGCTCCCAAACAGGGGGCTTCTCCTACGAGCAGTACTTC. Amino acids: CASSSQTGGFSYEQYF.

This clonotype came up a few times. The chain couples TRBV5-1 to TRBJ2-2, with D possibly matching TRBD2 (6 bases). V lost 0 bases and J lost 5, with 11 bases in between. Looked up from germline, CDR1 is SGHRS and CDR2 is YFSETQ. The CDR3 has 15 amino acids. The CDR3 region is CASSLVGGTTGELFF. CDR3 in DNA: TGCGCCAGCAGCTTGGTCGGGGGAACGACCGGGGAGCTGTTTTTT.

The table lists this clonotype with many counts. V gene TRBV6-1 combines with J gene TRBJ1-5, with a tentative D call TRBD1 (5 bases). The length of the CDR3 is 16 residues. CDR1 is MNHNS, CDR2 SASEGT, per germline. The ends were cut back, 1 base at V and 6 bases at J, with 16 bases in the middle. Here the CDR3 DNA reads TGTGCCAGCAGTGAAGAAGGGACCTTGAGGGGTCAGCCCCAGCATTTT. It is translated as CASSEEGTLRGQPQHF.

This clonotype was detected many times. The gene calls are TRBV6-5 and TRBJ2-7, with D perhaps matching TRBD1 or TRBD2 (5 bases each). Germline loops: CDR1 MNHEY, CDR2 SVGAGI. This CDR3 comprises 17 residues. Deletions cut 0 bases from V and 0 bases from J, with 15 bases between. The CDR3 protein is CASSYSGTFGFSYEQYF. The CDR3 nucleotides are TGTGCCAGCAGTTACTCTGGGACCTTCGGTTTCTCCTACGAGCAGTACTTC.

A few counts support this clonotype. The chain employs TRBV29-1 and TRBJ2-7; 9 bases agree with TRBD1. Germline loops: CDR1 SQVTM, CDR2 ANQGSEA. The CDR3 contains 12 residues. J was trimmed by 4 bases and V by 4 bases; bases with no gene match: 2. CDR3 sequence reads: CSVGDREYEQYF. The CDR3 nucleotides read TGCAGCGTTGGGGACAGGGAATACGAGCAGTACTTC.

V is TRBV6-4 and J is TRBJ2-1, with 14 bases fitting TRBD2. The germline V gene encodes CDR1 MRHNA and CDR2 SNTAGT. The CDR3 contains 18 residues. The J segment lost 0 bases and the V segment lost 7 bases, leaving 8 bases of the junction unmatched. CDR3 loop: CASTVTSGRESSYNEQFF. CDR3 coding DNA: TGTGCCAGCACCGTGACTAGCGGGAGGGAGAGCTCCTACAATGAGCAGTTCTTC.

Ten or more counts support this clonotype. This chain links TRBV2 with TRBJ2-5; a weak D match, TRBD2 (6 bases). The CDR3 has 12 amino acids. Germline-derived CDR1 and CDR2 are SNHLY and FYNNEI. V was clipped by 9 bases and J by 1 base, with 9 bases between them. As DNA, the CDR3 is TGTGCCAGACTAGCTCGCCAAGAGACCCAGTACTTC. Translation: CARLARQETQYF. The full variable domain, its missing parts supplied by reference TRBV2 and TRBJ2-5, is EPEVTQTPSHQVTQMGQEVILRCVPISNHLYFYWYRQILGQKVEFLVSFYNNEISEKSEIFDDQFSVERPDGSNFTLKIRSTKLEDSAMYFCARLARQETQYFGPGTRLLVL.

This clonotype was counted only a few times. The genes are TRBV28 and TRBJ1-6; maybe TRBD1 (5 bases). This CDR3 has 14 amino acids. V lost 3 bases and J lost 7, with 10 bases in between. The germline V gene encodes CDR1 MDHEN and CDR2 SYDVKM. The chain's CDR3 is CASSFATENSPLHF. The CDR3 DNA reads as TGTGCCAGCAGTTTTGCGACAGAGAATTCACCCCTCCACTTT. Full variable domain (missing parts from reference TRBV28 and TRBJ1-6): DVKVTQSSRYLVKRTGEKVFLECVQDMDHENMFWYRQDPGLGLRLIYFSYDVKMKEKGDIPEGYSVSREKKERFSLILESASTNQTSMYLCASSFATENSPLHFGNGTRLTVT.

This clonotype was found once. The rearrangement uses TRBV29-1 and TRBJ2-4, with D tentatively TRBD1 (6 bases). Trimming took 4 bases from V and 6 from J, leaving 19 bases between them. Germline V lookup: CDR1 SQVTM, CDR2 ANQGSEA. CDR3 length: 15 residues. Here the CDR3 reads CSVGGKGGIGNIQYF. The CDR3 bases are TGCAGCGTTGGGGGGAAAGGGGGTATCGGAAACATTCAGTACTTC.

There are a few counts of this clonotype. This chain uses TRBV7-9 with TRBJ1-1, with D possibly being TRBD1 (5 bases). The CDR3 length is 14 residues. Germline V CDR1 and CDR2: SEHNR, FQNEAQ (reference sequence). V was trimmed by 5 bases and J by 4 bases, leaving 14 bases between them. CDR3 amino acids: CASSRSGGGTEAFF. The DNA of the CDR3 is TGTGCCAGCAGCCGCTCTGGGGGAGGCACTGAAGCTTTCTTT.

This clonotype has only a few counts. The chain couples TRBV5-4 to TRBJ1-3; D remains unclear. The CDR3 is 11 amino acids. Germline values: CDR1 SGHNT, CDR2 YYREEE (reference sequence). V was shortened by 0 bases and J by 8 bases, with 3 bases between the two germline ends. CDR3 sequence (DNA): TGTGCCAGCAGCTTGGCGGACACCATATATTTT. Its translation: CASSLADTIYF.

The J gene is TRBJ2-5, the V gene TRBV27, with TRBD1 matching over 7 bases. V gave up 0 bases and J gave up 2 bases; unmatched junction bases: 3. CDR3 size: 15 residues. Germline V gene lookup returns CDR1 MNHEY and CDR2 SMNVEV (reference sequence). CDR3 protein: CASSLSRDSQETQYF. The CDR3 nucleotides read TGTGCCAGCAGTTTATCGAGGGACAGTCAAGAGACCCAGTACTTC.

This clonotype was observed at least ten times. The J gene is TRBJ2-5, the V gene TRBV6-2 or TRBV6-3; possible D gene TRBD2, 5 bases. The germline V gene has CDR1 MNHEY and CDR2 SVGEGT. V was clipped by 8 bases and J by 5 bases, with 18 bases between them. The length of the CDR3 is 14 residues. CDR3: CASSTGYYSETQYF. In DNA form, the CDR3 reads TGTGCCAGCTCTACGGGGTACTACTCGGAGACCCAGTACTTC.

This clonotype has a count of ten or more. This chain joins TRBV28 and TRBJ2-5; D is tentatively TRBD1 or TRBD2 (6 bases each). Germline V lookup: CDR1 MDHEN, CDR2 SYDVKM. CDR3 length: 21 amino acids. Trimming took off 1 base at V and 8 bases at J, with 35 bases between the two ends. The CDR3 region is CASSLYVPLTGKRTTGDTQYF. The CDR3 coding sequence is TGTGCCAGCAGTTTATACGTCCCCCTCACAGGGAAACGGACTACCGGGGATACCCAGTACTTC.

There are many counts of this clonotype. The chain's CDR3 is CASTGTGSRGYTF. The CDR3 nucleotides read TGTGCCAGCACCGGGACAGGGTCTCGAGGCTACACCTTC. The chain carries TRBV12-3 or TRBV12-4 and TRBJ1-2; TRBD1 aligns across 9 bases. The CDR3 is 13 residues long. With V trimmed by 7 bases and J by 8 bases, 8 bases remained unmatched.

This clonotype turned up a few times. This sequence joins TRBV5-1 and TRBJ2-6, with a possible D match to TRBD1 (5 bases). Trimming took 0 bases from V and 2 from J, leaving 9 bases between them. From germline, CDR1 is SGHRS and CDR2 YFSETQ. This CDR3 comprises 16 residues. CDR3 amino acids: CASSLGGRAGANVLTF. Written as DNA, the CDR3 is TGCGCCAGCAGCTTGGGGGGCCGGGCTGGGGCCAACGTCCTGACTTTC.

This clonotype was detected ten times or more. CDR3 protein: CASSQDHTGDYEQYF. CDR3 DNA: TGTGCCAGCAGCCAAGATCATACGGGAGACTACGAGCAGTACTTC. V is TRBV14 and J is TRBJ2-7; tentatively, D is TRBD2 (6 bases). Between the trimmed V and J ends, which lost 0 bases and 3 bases, there was a span of 12 bases. CDR3 size: 15 residues. Germline V lookup: CDR1 SGHDN, CDR2 FVKESK. The full variable domain, completed using reference TRBV14 and TRBJ2-7, is EAGVTQFPSHSVIEKGQTVTLRCDPISGHDNLYWYRRVMGKEIKFLLHFVKESKQDESGMPNNRFLAERTGGTYSTLKVQPAELEDSGVYFCASSQDHTGDYEQYFGPGTRLTVT.

This chain connects TRBV20-1 to TRBJ1-1; the D gene is possibly TRBD1 (6 bases). The CDR3 loop spans 13 amino acids. V was clipped by 3 bases and J by 3 bases, with 11 bases between them. Looked up from germline, CDR1 is DFQATT and CDR2 is SNEGSKA (reference sequence). CDR3 DNA sequence: TGCAGTGCTAGCGTGGGGGCGTACACTGAAGCTTTCTTT. It is translated as CSASVGAYTEAFF.

This clonotype came up a few times. This clone may be a read error of a much larger clone one base away. The chain joins TRBV7-6 to TRBJ1-1; no reliable D call. V lost 5 bases, J lost 1 base, and 8 bases lay in between. This CDR3 contains 13 residues. Germline CDR1 is SGHVS and CDR2 is FNYEAQ. In nucleotides, the CDR3 is TGTGCCAGCAGCGCCGACAAGAACACTGAAGCTTTCTTT. Residues: CASSADKNTEAFF.

A word on this clonotype: It may be a read error: a sequence one base away is much more abundant. The CDR3 sequence is CVSSTRTSEETQYF. DNA for the CDR3: TGTGTCAGTAGTACCCGGACTAGCGAAGAGACCCAGTACTTC. The gene calls are TRBV19 and TRBJ2-5; 9 bases are a match to TRBD2. Germline CDR1 LNHDA, CDR2 SQIVND (reference sequence). The CDR3 runs 14 residues.

This clonotype was counted between two and nine times. V and J are TRBV5-1 and TRBJ2-7; no firm D call. The CDR3 has 13 amino acids. Germline assignment: CDR1 SGHRS and CDR2 YFSETQ. Trimming took off 0 bases at V and 2 bases at J, with 6 bases between the two ends. CDR3 bases: TGCGCCAGCAGCTTGGAGTGGACCTACGAGCAGTACTTC. Its translation: CASSLEWTYEQYF.

This clonotype came up many times. A read error may produce the germline difference seen at one junction end. The gene calls are TRBV28 and TRBJ2-5; D not certain. This CDR3 contains 14 residues. Germline-derived CDR1 and CDR2 are MDHEN and SYDVKM. CDR3 bases: TGTGCCAGCAGTTTGAGGCCGTACCAAGAGATCCAGTACTTC. It yields the protein CASSLRPYQEIQYF.

This clonotype has at least ten counts. The chain links TRBV12-3 or TRBV12-4 to TRBJ2-5, with 11 bases aligning to TRBD2. The length of the CDR3 is 15 residues. The J segment lost 5 bases and the V segment lost 6 bases, leaving 8 bases of the junction unmatched. The CDR3 spells CASSYSGRARETQYF. The CDR3 DNA follows: TGTGCCAGCAGCTATAGCGGGAGGGCCCGGGAGACCCAGTACTTC.

This clonotype was seen a few times. The chain uses TRBV6-5 and TRBJ1-1; a weak D match, TRBD1 (5 bases). Trimming stripped 4 bases from V and 1 base from J, with 13 bases between. The CDR3 is made up of 15 amino acids. Per germline, CDR1 MNHEY and CDR2 SVGAGI. In DNA form, the CDR3 reads TGTGCCAGCAGTTGGCTCGGGGGAACGAACACTGAAGCTTTCTTT. This gives the protein CASSWLGGTNTEAFF.

On this clonotype itself: A read error may be the cause here, since a much bigger clone is one base away. The rearrangement joins TRBV3-1 to TRBJ2-7, with TRBD2 identical over 7 bases. Losses at the gene ends were 3 bases for V and 3 bases for J; bases not matched to a gene: 8. The CDR3 spans 15 residues. Germline values: CDR1 LGHDT, CDR2 YNNKEL (reference sequence). CDR3 loop: CASSQSWGGIYEQYF. In DNA, the CDR3 is TGTGCCAGCAGCCAGTCTTGGGGGGGAATCTACGAGCAGTACTTC.

This clonotype has at least ten counts. J is TRBJ2-7 and V is TRBV20-1; 7 nucleotides agree with TRBD2. Germline V gives CDR1 DFQATT, CDR2 SNEGSKA (reference sequence). The trim removed 8 bases at V and 4 bases at J, leaving 11 bases unmatched. The CDR3 is 13 amino acids. The CDR3 sequence is CSSKEGGPYEQYF. The DNA for the CDR3 is TGCAGTAGTAAGGAGGGAGGGCCATACGAGCAGTACTTC.

This clonotype was counted only a few times. The V gene is TRBV4-2, the J gene TRBJ2-7; no firm D call. The length of the CDR3 is 15 residues. From germline, CDR1 is LGHNA and CDR2 YNFKEQ. Deletions cut 0 bases from V and 0 bases from J, with 9 bases between. The DNA for the CDR3 is TGTGCCAGCAGCCAAGACGGCGCCTTCTCCTACGAGCAGTACTTC. Amino acids: CASSQDGAFSYEQYF.

The table lists this clonotype with many counts. This chain connects TRBV28 to TRBJ2-5; D is possibly TRBD2 (6 bases). This CDR3 region has 15 residues. CDR1 is MDHEN and CDR2 is SYDVKM in the germline V gene. V lost 7 bases and J lost 0, with 15 bases in between. CDR3 amino acids: CASTGLRGNQETQYF. DNA of the CDR3: TGTGCCAGCACAGGGTTACGCGGGAACCAAGAGACCCAGTACTTC.